This passage covers 18 T cell receptor beta chains from one sample sequenced in a study of beta chain features in type 1 diabetes. The authors reverse transcribed all of the isolated RNA, so sequencing captured expressed TCRB transcripts. Produced via immunoSEQ multiplex PCR; TCRdb's table is partial and in-frame only. The profile shows 390,000 or so clones, approximately 14% of them singletons. Sequencing was done on a sample of naive CD4+ T cells from blood. These receptors were taken from a man aged 30 to 45 in good health.

The V and J genes are TRBV25-1 and TRBJ2-5; 9 bases are shared with TRBD2. Germline CDR1 is MGHDK and CDR2 is SYGVNS. The CDR3 contains 13 residues. J lost 7 bases, V lost 4 bases, and 4 bases had no gene match. The CDR3 loop is CASSGLAGWTQYF. Here the CDR3 DNA reads TGTGCCAGCAGTGGTCTAGCGGGATGGACCCAGTACTTC.

The chain couples TRBV10-3 to TRBJ1-1, with TRBD1 matching over 9 bases. Germline CDR1 ENHRY, CDR2 SYGVKD. Losses at the gene ends were 9 bases for V and 10 bases for J; bases not matched to a gene: 9. CDR3 size: 12 residues. The CDR3 DNA sequence: TGTGCCATGTCCGGGACAGGGCATCCAGCTTTCTTT. It is translated as CAMSGTGHPAFF.

There are a few counts of this clone. This chain connects TRBV9 to TRBJ2-3; D is possibly TRBD2 (7 bases). Germline V gene sequence: CDR1 SGDLS, CDR2 YYNGEE. The V end was cut by 0 bases, the J end by 1 base, with 12 bases between. This CDR3 region has 16 residues. The CDR3 loop reads CASSVEWRGRTDTQYF. The CDR3 bases are TGTGCCAGCAGCGTAGAATGGCGGGGGCGCACAGATACGCAGTATTTT.

This rearrangement joins TRBV7-2 to TRBJ2-5; tentatively, D is TRBD1 (7 bases). This CDR3 is 14 amino acids long. Germline values: CDR1 SGHTA, CDR2 FQGNSA. V lost 5 bases, J lost 6 bases, and 16 bases lay in between. In DNA form, the CDR3 reads TGTGCCAGCAGCCCCGGAGGGGGCCTTCAGACCCAGTACTTC. Protein product: CASSPGGGLQTQYF.

The chain carries TRBV19 and TRBJ2-1; TRBD2 aligns across 8 bases. The CDR3 runs to 15 residues. V shed 0 bases, J shed 6 bases, and the junction held 4 bases outside the gene matches. Germline V gene sequence: CDR1 LNHDA, CDR2 SQIVND (reference sequence). The CDR3 nucleotides are TGTGCCAGTAGTATAGAAGGGCGGGAGGTCAATGAGCAGTTCTTC. This translates into CASSIEGREVNEQFF.

V is TRBV6-1 and J is TRBJ2-3, with no clear D. Between the trimmed V and J ends, which lost 6 bases and 2 bases, there was a span of 15 bases. Germline CDR1 MNHNS, CDR2 SASEGT. The CDR3 spans 15 residues. The DNA of the CDR3 is TGTGCCAGCAGCAGAAGCGTGGAACTCACAGATACGCAGTATTTT. This codes for CASSRSVELTDTQYF.

This chain connects TRBV30 to TRBJ2-4; no clear D gene. CDR3 length equals 16 residues. Looked up from germline, CDR1 is GTSNPN and CDR2 is SVGIG (reference sequence). Trimming stripped 3 bases from V and 0 bases from J, with 15 bases between. CDR3 DNA: TGTGCCTGGAGCGCAACTCTTACGGTAGCCAAAAACATTCAGTACTTC. Translated, it gives CAWSATLTVAKNIQYF.

The chain recombines TRBV5-1 with TRBJ2-2; D gene uncertain. Trimming cost V 1 base and J 6 bases, with 16 bases left between them. In germline, CDR1 is SGHRS, CDR2 YFSETQ. The CDR3 contains 16 residues. The CDR3 DNA is TGCGCCAGCAGCTTGAAGGGCCATACGATCGCCGGGGAGCTGTTTTTT. This gives the protein CASSLKGHTIAGELFF. The variable domain in full, with the rest retrieved from reference TRBV5-1 and TRBJ2-2, is KAGVTQTPRYLIKTRGQQVTLSCSPISGHRSVSWYQQTPGQGLQFLFEYFSETQRNKGNFPGRFSGRQFSNSRSEMNVSTLELGDSALYLCASSLKGHTIAGELFFGEGSRLTVL.

This clone was seen only a few times. This sequence joins TRBV4-3 and TRBJ2-1; tentatively, D is TRBD2 (5 bases). V was shortened by 3 bases and J by 0 bases, with 15 bases between the two germline ends. The V gene's germline CDR1 is LGHNA and CDR2 YSLEER. This CDR3 region has 17 residues. As DNA, the CDR3 is TGCGCCAGCAGCCAGGACCTCGGGATCAGCTCCTACAATGAGCAGTTCTTC. This codes for CASSQDLGISSYNEQFF.

This clone came up a few times. The chain links TRBV21-1 to TRBJ2-1; no DNA check was done on the table's D call, TRBD1. TRBV21-1 constitutes a pseudogene. The CDR3 spans 18 residues. The CDR3 DNA sequence: TGTGCCAGCCGAAGGTTACCGAGGGACAGACCTACCTACAATGAGCAGTTCTTC. Protein product: CASRRLPRDRPTYNEQFF.

This clone has a handful of counts. V is TRBV4-3 and J is TRBJ2-7; the match to TRBD1 covers 7 bases. The ends lost 8 bases at V and 3 bases at J; junction bases unmatched: 16. CDR3 length: 16 amino acids. Looked up from germline, CDR1 is LGHNA and CDR2 is YSLEER. CDR3 protein: CASALQRGQGSYEQYF. CDR3 in DNA: TGCGCCAGCGCTCTCCAAAGGGGGCAGGGAAGCTACGAGCAGTACTTC.

This chain joins TRBV4-3 and TRBJ2-2, with D maybe TRBD2 (5 bases). Trimming took 3 bases from V and 5 from J, leaving 13 bases between them. Germline CDR1 is LGHNA and CDR2 is YSLEER. CDR3 length: 15 residues. The CDR3 nucleotides are TGCGCCAGCAGCCATACCGGGGTAGTTACCGGGGAGCTGTTTTTT. Translation gives CASSHTGVVTGELFF.

The genes are TRBV29-1 and TRBJ2-1, with D hard to call. V was pared by 5 bases and J by 6 bases, with 11 bases between. The CDR3 is 12 residues long. Germline V CDR1 and CDR2: SQVTM, ANQGSEA. As DNA, the CDR3 is TGCAGCGTTCTTCCCGGCACCAATGAGCAGTTCTTC. This sequence encodes CSVLPGTNEQFF.

This clone was picked up a small number of times. V usage is TRBV5-1 and J usage is TRBJ2-3, with no clear D. Between the trimmed V and J ends, which lost 3 bases and 0 bases, there was a span of 14 bases. The CDR3 has 16 amino acids. CDR1 SGHRS and CDR2 YFSETQ come from the germline V gene. CDR3 nucleotides: TGCGCCAGCAGCTCGGATAGGGCTGCTAGCACAGATACGCAGTATTTT. It translates to CASSSDRAASTDTQYF.

The V call is TRBV9, the J call TRBJ2-2; perhaps TRBD2 as D (6 bases). CDR1 is SGDLS, CDR2 YYNGEE, per germline. This CDR3 is built from 16 residues. V was shortened by 0 bases and J by 0 bases, with 9 bases between the two germline ends. The CDR3 nucleotides are TGTGCCAGCAGCGTAGCTCCGGGAGCGAACACCGGGGAGCTGTTTTTT. Translated, it gives CASSVAPGANTGELFF.

The chain uses TRBV5-1 and TRBJ1-4, with unresolved D. Germline values: CDR1 SGHRS, CDR2 YFSETQ. The CDR3 is 13 residues long. V shed 6 bases and J shed 0 bases, with 6 bases lying between them. Written as DNA, the CDR3 is TGCGCCAGCACCCCAGCAACTAATGAAAAACTGTTTTTT. This codes for CASTPATNEKLFF.

The chain has TRBV29-1 and TRBJ1-1; weak D call: TRBD1 (5 bases). Germline assignment: CDR1 SQVTM and CDR2 ANQGSEA. The V end was cut by 6 bases, the J end by 0 bases, with 8 bases between. This CDR3 comprises 12 residues. CDR3 protein: CSVDSMNTEAFF. CDR3 DNA: TGCAGCGTAGACAGCATGAACACTGAAGCTTTCTTT.

This clone was recorded a few times. This sequence joins TRBV5-4 and TRBJ2-6; D may be TRBD1 (7 bases). CDR1 is SGHNT and CDR2 is YYREEE in the germline V gene (reference sequence). V lost 4 bases to trimming and J lost 0 bases, with 20 bases between them. This CDR3 spans 19 amino acids. CDR3 sequence reads: CASSPRGGTESSGANVLTF. The CDR3 DNA reads TGTGCCAGCAGCCCTAGGGGCGGGACAGAGAGCTCTGGGGCCAACGTCCTGACTTTC.